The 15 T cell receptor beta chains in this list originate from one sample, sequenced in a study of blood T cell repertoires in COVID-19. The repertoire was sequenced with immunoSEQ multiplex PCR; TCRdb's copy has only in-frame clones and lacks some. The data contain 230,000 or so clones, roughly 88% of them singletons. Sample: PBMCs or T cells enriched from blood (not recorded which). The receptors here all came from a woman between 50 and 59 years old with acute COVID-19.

The CDR3 reads CASSLPRGTTIEDTEAFF. CDR3 sequence (DNA): TGTGCCAGCTCTCTTCCTAGGGGGACCACAATCGAGGACACTGAAGCTTTCTTT. The chain recombines TRBV18 with TRBJ1-1; weak D call: TRBD1 (6 bases). Germline CDR1 and CDR2: KGHSH and LQKENI. The CDR3 consists of 18 residues. V was trimmed by 6 bases and J by 3 bases, leaving 26 bases between them.

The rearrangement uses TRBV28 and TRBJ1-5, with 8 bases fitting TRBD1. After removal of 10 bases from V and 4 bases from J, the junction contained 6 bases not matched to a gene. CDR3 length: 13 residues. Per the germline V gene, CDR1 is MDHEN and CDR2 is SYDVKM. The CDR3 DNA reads TGTGCCAACGCAGGGGGCGTGAATCAGCCCCAGCATTTT. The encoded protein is CANAGGVNQPQHF.

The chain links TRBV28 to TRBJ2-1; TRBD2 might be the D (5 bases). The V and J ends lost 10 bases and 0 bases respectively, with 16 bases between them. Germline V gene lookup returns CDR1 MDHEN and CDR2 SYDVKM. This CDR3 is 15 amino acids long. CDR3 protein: CATLRGGDSYNEQFF. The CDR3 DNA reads TGTGCCACTCTCCGTGGAGGAGACTCCTACAATGAGCAGTTCTTC.

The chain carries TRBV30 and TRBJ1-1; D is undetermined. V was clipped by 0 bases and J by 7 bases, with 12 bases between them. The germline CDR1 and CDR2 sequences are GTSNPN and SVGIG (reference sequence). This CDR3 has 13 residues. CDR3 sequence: CAWSVLSPFEAFF. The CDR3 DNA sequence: TGTGCCTGGAGTGTTTTAAGCCCTTTTGAAGCTTTCTTT. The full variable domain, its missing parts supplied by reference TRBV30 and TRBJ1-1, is SQTIHQWPATLVQPVGSPLSLECTVEGTSNPNLYWYRQAAGRGLQLLFYSVGIGQISSEVPQNLSASRPQDRQFILSSKKLLLSDSGFYLCAWSVLSPFEAFFGQGTRLTVV.

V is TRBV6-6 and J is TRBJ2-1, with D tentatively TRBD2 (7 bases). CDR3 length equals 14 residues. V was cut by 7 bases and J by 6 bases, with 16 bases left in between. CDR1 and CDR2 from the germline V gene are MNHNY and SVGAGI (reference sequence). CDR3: CASIPEGGVNEQFF. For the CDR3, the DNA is TGTGCCAGCATTCCCGAAGGGGGGGTCAATGAGCAGTTCTTC.

As DNA, the CDR3 is TGTGCCAGCAGCATGACTAGCAGTCGGCTGTTCTTC. It is translated as CASSMTSSRLFF. V gene TRBV7-2 combines with J gene TRBJ2-1, with 7 bases matching TRBD2. The CDR3 has 12 residues. V lost 5 bases and J lost 15; bases outside the gene matches: 10. Germline V gene sequence: CDR1 SGHTA, CDR2 FQGNSA.

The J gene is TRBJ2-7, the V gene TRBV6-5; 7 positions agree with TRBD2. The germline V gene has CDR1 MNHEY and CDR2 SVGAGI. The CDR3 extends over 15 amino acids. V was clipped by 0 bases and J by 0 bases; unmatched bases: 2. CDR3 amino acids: CASSYSASGSYEQYF. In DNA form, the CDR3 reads TGTGCCAGCAGTTACTCGGCTAGCGGCTCCTACGAGCAGTACTTC.

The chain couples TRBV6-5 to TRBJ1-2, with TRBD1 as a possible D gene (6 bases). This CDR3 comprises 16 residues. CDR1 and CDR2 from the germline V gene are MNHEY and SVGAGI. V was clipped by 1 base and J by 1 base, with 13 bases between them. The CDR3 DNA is TGTGCCAGCAGTTACTATAGGGCAGGGGTTAACTATGGCTACACCTTC. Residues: CASSYYRAGVNYGYTF.

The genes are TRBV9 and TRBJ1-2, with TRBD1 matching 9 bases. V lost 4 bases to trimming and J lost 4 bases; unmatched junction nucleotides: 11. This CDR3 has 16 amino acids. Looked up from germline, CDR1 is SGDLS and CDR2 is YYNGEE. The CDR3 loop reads CASSFSRDREVYGYTF. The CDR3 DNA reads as TGTGCCAGCAGCTTTTCCCGGGACAGGGAGGTCTATGGCTACACCTTC.

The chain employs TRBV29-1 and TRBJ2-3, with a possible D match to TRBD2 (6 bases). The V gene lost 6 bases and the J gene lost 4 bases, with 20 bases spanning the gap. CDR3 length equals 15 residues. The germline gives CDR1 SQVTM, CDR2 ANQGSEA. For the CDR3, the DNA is TGCAGCGTGGAGGGTCTGGGACTGGTCCCAGATACGCAGTATTTT. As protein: CSVEGLGLVPDTQYF.

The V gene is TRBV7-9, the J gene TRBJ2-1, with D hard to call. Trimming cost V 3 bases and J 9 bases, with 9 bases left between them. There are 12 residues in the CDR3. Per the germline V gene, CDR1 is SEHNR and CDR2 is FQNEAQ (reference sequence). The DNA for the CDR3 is TGTGCCAGCAGCTTCGAGGTCGGTGAGCAGTTCTTC. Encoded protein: CASSFEVGEQFF.

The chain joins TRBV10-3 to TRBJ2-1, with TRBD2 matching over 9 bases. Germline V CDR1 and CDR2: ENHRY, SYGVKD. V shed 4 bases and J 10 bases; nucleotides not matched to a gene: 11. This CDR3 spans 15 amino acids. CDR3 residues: CAISGGVAGAGEQFF. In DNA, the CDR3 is TGTGCCATCAGTGGGGGGGTAGCGGGAGCGGGAGAGCAGTTCTTC.

CDR3 protein: CAISESGADTQYF. CDR3 DNA: TGTGCCATCAGTGAGTCAGGGGCAGATACGCAGTATTTT. The chain links TRBV10-3 to TRBJ2-3; a weak D match, TRBD1 (5 bases). V was trimmed by 0 bases and J by 4 bases, leaving 5 bases between them. Germline V CDR1 and CDR2: ENHRY, SYGVKD. This CDR3 region has 13 residues.

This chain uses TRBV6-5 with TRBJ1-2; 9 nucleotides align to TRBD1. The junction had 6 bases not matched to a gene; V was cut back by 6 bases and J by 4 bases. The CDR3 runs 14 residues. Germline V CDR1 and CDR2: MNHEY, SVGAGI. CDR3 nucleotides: TGTGCCAGCAGAAGGACAGGGGACTTCTATGGCTACACCTTC. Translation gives CASRRTGDFYGYTF.

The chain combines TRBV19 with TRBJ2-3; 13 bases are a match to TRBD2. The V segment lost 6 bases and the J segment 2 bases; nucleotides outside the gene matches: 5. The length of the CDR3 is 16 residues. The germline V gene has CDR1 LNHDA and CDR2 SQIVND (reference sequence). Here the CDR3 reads CASRPLAGGPTDTQYF. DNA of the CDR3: TGTGCCAGTAGACCACTAGCGGGAGGGCCCACAGATACGCAGTATTTT.